Below are 9 T cell receptor beta chains sequenced from a single sample in a study of human T cells and chemical hapten exposure. This sample's time point: patch test 2, 6 weeks after DPC sensitization. Treatment defined: therapeutic diphenylcyclopropenone sensitization with weekly scalp DPC. TCRdb analysed the RACE reads with MiXCR anew, one entry per CDR3 protein. This table has 65,000 to 90,000 distinct CDR3 sequences, 6.6% appearing once. This material consisted of whole blood, taken in connection with sensitization to the hapten diphenylcyclopropenone (DPC). Receptor source: a woman aged 30 to 39 with alopecia areata. Some clones in this sample may be carry-over from other donors' samples.

The sample holds many counts of this clonotype. The chain links TRBV2 to TRBJ1-2; a possible D gene is TRBD1 (5 bases). V lost 6 bases, J lost 2 bases, and 10 bases lay in between. The CDR3 covers 13 residues. Germline V CDR1 and CDR2: SNHLY, FYNNEI. This CDR3 is CASSPTENYGYTF. CDR3 DNA sequence: TGTGCCAGCAGCCCGACAGAGAACTATGGCTACACCTTC.

This clonotype was observed many times. This sequence joins TRBV20-1 and TRBJ1-2, with D maybe TRBD1 (6 bases). V lost 5 bases and J 3 bases, leaving 25 bases between the germline ends. The CDR3 runs to 17 residues. Germline CDR1 DFQATT, CDR2 SNEGSKA (reference sequence). For the CDR3, the DNA is TGCAGTGCTGTCCCCCTCACAGGGTCCCCATGGGACTATGGCTACACCTTC. The encoded protein is CSAVPLTGSPWDYGYTF.

The J gene is TRBJ2-2, the V gene TRBV2; 10 bases match TRBD1. This CDR3 is 15 amino acids long. Germline values: CDR1 SNHLY, CDR2 FYNNEI. J lost 4 bases, V lost 8 bases, and 7 bases had no gene match. The CDR3: CASQGTGVTTGELFF. As DNA, the CDR3 is TGTGCCAGCCAAGGGACAGGGGTTACCACCGGGGAGCTGTTTTTT.

The V gene is TRBV12-5, the J gene TRBJ2-1, with D hard to call. V was pared by 7 bases and J by 2 bases, with 15 bases between. The germline V gene has CDR1 LGHNT and CDR2 FRNRAP. This CDR3 is built from 15 residues. CDR3 residues: CASAKAREAYNEQFF. DNA of the CDR3: TGTGCTAGTGCCAAGGCCCGAGAGGCCTACAATGAGCAGTTCTTC.

Many counts were recorded for this clonotype. The chain links TRBV12-5 to TRBJ2-2; D not certain. Germline lookup yields CDR1 LGHNT and CDR2 FRNRAP. V gave up 6 bases and J gave up 3 bases, with 2 bases separating them. The CDR3 covers 11 residues. The CDR3, as DNA: TGTGCTAGTGGCTACACCGGGGAGCTGTTTTTT. Residues: CASGYTGELFF.

This clonotype was seen a few times. The chain's CDR3 is CAWSKPNTEAFF. DNA of the CDR3: TGTGCCTGGAGTAAACCGAACACTGAAGCTTTCTTT. The J gene is TRBJ1-1, the V gene TRBV30; D is ambiguous. This CDR3 is 12 amino acids long. Germline values: CDR1 GTSNPN, CDR2 SVGIG (reference sequence). The V and J ends lost 2 bases and 1 base respectively, with 5 bases between them.

This clonotype has ten or more counts. The chain carries TRBV12-3 or TRBV12-4 and TRBJ2-7; D could derive from TRBD1 or TRBD2 (5 bases each). The CDR3 runs to 11 residues. The CDR3 sequence: CASSFRDELAV. The CDR3 DNA reads as TGTGCCAGCAGTTTCCGGGACGAATTAGCGGTC.

This clonotype was seen a handful of times. The CDR3 region is CASRGVTDTQYF. In nucleotides, the CDR3 is TGTGCCAGCAGAGGAGTCACAGATACGCAGTATTTT. This chain joins TRBV25-1 and TRBJ2-3; D unresolved. V lost 6 bases, J lost 2 bases, and 6 bases lay in between. Per the germline V gene, CDR1 is MGHDK and CDR2 is SYGVNS. CDR3 size: 12 residues.

The gene calls are TRBV3-1 and TRBJ1-4; D not resolved. This CDR3 is 13 amino acids long. Germline CDR1 is LGHDT and CDR2 is YNNKEL (reference sequence). Trimming left V 4 bases short and J 1 base short, with 4 bases between. CDR3 amino acids: CASSPGTNEKLFF. In DNA, the CDR3 is TGTGCCAGCAGCCCCGGAACTAATGAAAAACTGTTTTTT.